The sample holds many counts of the clone carrying this T cell receptor (beta chain). Its target is not known. The same CDR3 arises from other DNA sequences in this sample as well. At a deep level, the assay was run. Some clones are missing from TCRdb's copy, which holds only in-frame ones; the method was immunoSEQ multiplex PCR. The table records approximately 470,000 clones, 81% of them present only once. Only Caucasian adults living in Nashville, Tennessee made up the donor group. The data were obtained in a study of shared clonotypes between healthy human individuals. Study-wide background: Those who served as donors were a couple of women and three men between the ages of 18 and 49. Study results and caveats: The sole specimen, blood, was sampled, and tissue repertoires likely differ.

Between the trimmed V and J ends, which lost 5 bases and 11 bases, there was a span of 18 bases. Per germline, CDR1 GTSNPN and CDR2 SVGIG (reference sequence). The CDR3 sequence is 12 residues long. V gene TRBV30 combines with J gene TRBJ2-5; a possible D gene is TRBD2 (5 bases). This receptor was taken from a woman between 40 and 50 years old in good health. Some clones in this sample may be carry-over from other donors' samples. The sequencing input was PBMCs. The CDR3 sequence: CAWEGEIGEQYF. The CDR3 bases are TGTGCCTGGGAGGGAGAAATTGGAGAGCAGTACTTC.